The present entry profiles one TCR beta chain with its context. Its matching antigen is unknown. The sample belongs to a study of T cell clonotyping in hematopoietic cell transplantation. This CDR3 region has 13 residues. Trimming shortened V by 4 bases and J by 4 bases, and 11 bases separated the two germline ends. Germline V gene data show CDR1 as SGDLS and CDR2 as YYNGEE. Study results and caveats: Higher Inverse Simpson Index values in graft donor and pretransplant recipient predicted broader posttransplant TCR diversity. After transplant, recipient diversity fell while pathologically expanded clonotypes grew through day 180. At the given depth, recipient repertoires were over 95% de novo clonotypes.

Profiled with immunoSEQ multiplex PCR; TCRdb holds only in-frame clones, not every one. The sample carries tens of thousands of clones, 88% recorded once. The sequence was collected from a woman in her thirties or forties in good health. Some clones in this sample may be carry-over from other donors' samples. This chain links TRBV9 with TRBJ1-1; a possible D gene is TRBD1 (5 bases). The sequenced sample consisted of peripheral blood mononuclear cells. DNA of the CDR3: TGTGCCAGCAGCTTCGCAGGGCTCACTGAAGCTTTCTTT. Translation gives CASSFAGLTEAFF.